One sample yielded the 5 T cell receptor beta chains listed below, sequenced in a study of blood T cell repertoires in COVID-19 (dated by TCRdb to 2020 to 2021). Libraries were constructed by the immunoSEQ multiplex PCR assay. TCRdb retrieved this table from immuneACCESS and kept in-frame rearrangements only. Not all clones are present; in checked studies, unresolved V genes account for under half, and no reason is known for the remainder. The sample yields 300,000 or so clones; about nine tenths were counted once. Roughly 1.6% of the sample comes from the top ten. The material sequenced was peripheral blood. The receptors derive from a woman aged 40 to 55 who had recovered from COVID-19.

V gene TRBV18 combines with J gene TRBJ1-4, with D possibly being TRBD1 (6 bases). The CDR3 has 14 amino acids. V lost 2 bases to trimming and J lost 10 bases, with 14 bases between them. The germline V gene encodes CDR1 KGHSH and CDR2 LQKENI. The CDR3 DNA sequence: TGTGCCAGCTCACCAACCGGACAGTGGAGAAAACTGTTTTTT. Protein: CASSPTGQWRKLFF.

The chain carries TRBV7-9 and TRBJ1-2; D remains unclear. With 3 bases removed from V and 2 bases from J, the gap between germline ends came to 7 bases. This CDR3 is built from 13 residues. Germline assignment: CDR1 SEHNR and CDR2 FQNEAQ (reference sequence). CDR3 sequence reads: CASSFTVNYGYTF. Here the CDR3 DNA reads TGTGCCAGCAGCTTTACAGTGAACTATGGCTACACCTTC. Variable domain in full (rest from reference TRBV7-9 and TRBJ1-2): DTGVSQNPRHKITKRGQNVTFRCDPISEHNRLYWYRQTLGQGPEFLTYFQNEAQLEKSRLLSDRFSAERPKGSFSTLEIQRTEQGDSAMYLCASSFTVNYGYTFGSGTRLTVV.

The rearrangement links TRBV7-6 to TRBJ2-3; no clear D gene. The CDR3 consists of 13 residues. Trimming shortened V by 3 bases and J by 6 bases, and 10 bases separated the two germline ends. Germline values: CDR1 SGHVS, CDR2 FNYEAQ. CDR3 sequence (DNA): TGTGCCAGCAGCTTGGAGCTAGAGGATACGCAGTATTTT. Amino acid sequence: CASSLELEDTQYF.

The V and J genes are TRBV28 and TRBJ1-1, with unresolved D. V lost 7 bases, J lost 0 bases, and 12 bases lay in between. Germline V CDR1 and CDR2: MDHEN, SYDVKM. CDR3 size: 14 residues. CDR3 amino acids: CASTSWAMNTEAFF. CDR3 sequence (DNA): TGTGCCAGCACGTCGTGGGCTATGAACACTGAAGCTTTCTTT.

The J gene is TRBJ1-2, the V gene TRBV24-1; 8 bases line up with TRBD1. Germline CDR1 KGHDR, CDR2 SFDVKD. The CDR3 is 14 residues long. V dropped 4 bases and J dropped 8; count of bases not matched to a gene: 8. The CDR3 sequence is CATSENGQGAGYTF. The CDR3 DNA follows: TGTGCCACCAGTGAAAATGGACAGGGTGCCGGCTACACCTTC.